A single T cell receptor (beta chain) is shown here with its context. This sample was included in a study of blood T cells in healthy people across ages. Primed by a sample-barcoded 5' primer and a J-beta primer mix, a second PCR proceeded for roughly 6 to 12 cycles. All cDNA molecules were each tagged by a template-switch adaptor with 12 random nucleotides. TCRdb reprocessed the 5' RACE reads with MiXCR, giving one entry per CDR3 protein. The profile shows almost 800,000 distinct CDR3 sequences, roughly 60% of them singletons. The sequence came from a man under 40 in good health. The sample consisted of blood.

The CDR3 here is CASTTVLLENSPLHF. DNA of the CDR3: TGTGCCAGCACCACAGTGCTGCTGGAGAATTCACCCCTCCACTTT. The J gene is TRBJ1-6, the V gene TRBV7-2, with D uncertain. The CDR3 extends over 15 amino acids. Trimming cost V 7 bases and J 7 bases, with 17 bases left between them. CDR1 is SGHTA, CDR2 FQGNSA, per germline.